This note documents a single T cell receptor beta chain sequence. As yet, its antigen is unknown. The data were obtained in a study of identifying expanded T cells in peripheral blood. The study's findings and limits: Differentially abundant clones: roughly 1.2 between replicates, 15 to 17 at roughly 13 days, 19 at four. Approximately two-week clone count variance significantly increased as total template count grew.

No infections or other immune events were documented during collection. The method was immunoSEQ multiplex PCR; TCRdb's version includes in-frame clones alone and lacks a portion of them. The table has about 97,000 clones, around 88% seen once; the top ten hold 13% to 15%. V shed 3 bases and J shed 8 bases, with 19 bases lying between them. The CDR3 consists of 15 residues. Germline lookup yields CDR1 LNHNV and CDR2 YYDKDF (reference sequence). Sequencing was carried out using blood. The receptor was derived from a person aged 18-69 years in good health. V usage is TRBV15 and J usage is TRBJ1-2; TRBD1 is a possible D gene (6 bases). The CDR3 region has the DNA TGTGCCACCAGCAGGGGTGGAGACAGGCTTGTAGGCTACACCTTC. It encodes CATSRGGDRLVGYTF.